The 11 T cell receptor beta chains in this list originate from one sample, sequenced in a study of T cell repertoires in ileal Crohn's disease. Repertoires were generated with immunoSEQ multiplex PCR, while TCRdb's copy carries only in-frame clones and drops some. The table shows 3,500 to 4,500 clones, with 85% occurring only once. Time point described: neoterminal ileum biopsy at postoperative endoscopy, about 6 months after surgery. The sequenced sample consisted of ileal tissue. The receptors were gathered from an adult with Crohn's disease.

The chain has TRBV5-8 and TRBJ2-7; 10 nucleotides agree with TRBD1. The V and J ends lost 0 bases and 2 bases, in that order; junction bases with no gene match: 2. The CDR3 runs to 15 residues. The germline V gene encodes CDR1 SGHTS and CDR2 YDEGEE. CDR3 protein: CASSLGGTGAYEQYF. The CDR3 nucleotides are TGTGCCAGCAGCTTGGGGGGGACAGGGGCCTACGAGCAGTACTTC.

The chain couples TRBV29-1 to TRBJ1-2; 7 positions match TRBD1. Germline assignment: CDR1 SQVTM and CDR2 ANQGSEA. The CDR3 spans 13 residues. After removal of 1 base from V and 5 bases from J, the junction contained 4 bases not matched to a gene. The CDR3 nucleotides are TGCAGCGTTGAAGTTACAGGGGTGTATGGCTACACCTTC. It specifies CSVEVTGVYGYTF.

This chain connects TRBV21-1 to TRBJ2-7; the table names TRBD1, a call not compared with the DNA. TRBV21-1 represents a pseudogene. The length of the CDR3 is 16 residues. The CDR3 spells CASSKGSPGQNYEQYF. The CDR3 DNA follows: TGTGCCAGCAGCAAAGGATCGCCGGGACAGAACTACGAGCAGTACTTC.

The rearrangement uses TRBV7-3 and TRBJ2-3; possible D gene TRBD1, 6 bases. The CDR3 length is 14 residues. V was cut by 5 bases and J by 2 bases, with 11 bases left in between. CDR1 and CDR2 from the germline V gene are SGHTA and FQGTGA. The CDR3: CASSKGVLTDTQYF. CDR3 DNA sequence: TGTGCCAGCAGCAAGGGGGTTCTCACAGATACGCAGTATTTT.

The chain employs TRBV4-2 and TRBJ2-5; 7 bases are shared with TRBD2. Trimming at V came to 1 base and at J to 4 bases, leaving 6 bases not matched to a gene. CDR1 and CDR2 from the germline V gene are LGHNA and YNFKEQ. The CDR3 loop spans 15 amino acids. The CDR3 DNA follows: TGTGCCAGCAGCCAAGTAAATCAGCGGGGAGAGACCCAGTACTTC. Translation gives CASSQVNQRGETQYF.

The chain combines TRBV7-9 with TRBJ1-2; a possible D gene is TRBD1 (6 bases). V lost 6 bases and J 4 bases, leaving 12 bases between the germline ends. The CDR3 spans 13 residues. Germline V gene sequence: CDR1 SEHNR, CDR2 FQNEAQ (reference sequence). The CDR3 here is CASSVGGSYGYTF. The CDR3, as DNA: TGTGCCAGCAGTGTAGGGGGTTCCTATGGCTACACCTTC.

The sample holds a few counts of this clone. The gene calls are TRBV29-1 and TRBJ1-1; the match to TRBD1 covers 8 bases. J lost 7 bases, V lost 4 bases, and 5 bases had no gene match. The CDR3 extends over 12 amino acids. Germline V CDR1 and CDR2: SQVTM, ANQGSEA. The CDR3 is CSVARQGSEAFF. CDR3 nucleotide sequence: TGCAGCGTTGCCCGACAGGGGAGTGAAGCTTTCTTT. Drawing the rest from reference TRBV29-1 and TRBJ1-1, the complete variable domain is SAVISQKPSRDICQRGTSLTIQCQVDSQVTMMFWYRQQPGQSLTLIATANQGSEATYESGFVIDKFPISRPNLTFSTLTVSNMSPEDSSIYLCSVARQGSEAFFGQGTRLTVV.

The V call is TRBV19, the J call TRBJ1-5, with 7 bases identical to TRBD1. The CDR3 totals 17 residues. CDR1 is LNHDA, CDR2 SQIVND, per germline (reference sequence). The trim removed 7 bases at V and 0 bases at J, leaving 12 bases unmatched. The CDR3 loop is CASTPRDRLGSNQPQHF. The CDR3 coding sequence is TGTGCCAGTACCCCCCGGGACAGACTCGGTAGCAATCAGCCCCAGCATTTT.

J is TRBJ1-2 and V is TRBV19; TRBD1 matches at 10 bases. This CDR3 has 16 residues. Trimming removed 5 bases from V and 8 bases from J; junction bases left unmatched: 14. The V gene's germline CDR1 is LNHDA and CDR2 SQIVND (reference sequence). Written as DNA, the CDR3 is TGTGCCAGTAGTTCGGGGGGCGACAGGGGGCAAGGAGGCTACACCTTC. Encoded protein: CASSSGGDRGQGGYTF.

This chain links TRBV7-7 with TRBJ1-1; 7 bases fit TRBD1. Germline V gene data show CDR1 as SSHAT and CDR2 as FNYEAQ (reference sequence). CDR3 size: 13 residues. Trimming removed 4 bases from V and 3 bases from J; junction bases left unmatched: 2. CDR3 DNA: TGTGCCAGCAGCTCAGACAGGGACACTGAAGCTTTCTTT. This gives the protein CASSSDRDTEAFF.

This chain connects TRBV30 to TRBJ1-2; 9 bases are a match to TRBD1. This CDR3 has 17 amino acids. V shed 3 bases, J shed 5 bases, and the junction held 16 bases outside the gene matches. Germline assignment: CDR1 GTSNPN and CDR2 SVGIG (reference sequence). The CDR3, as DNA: TGTGCCTGGAGAGAGAGCCGGAGACAGGGGGAACTATATGGCTACACCTTC. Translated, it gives CAWRESRRQGELYGYTF.